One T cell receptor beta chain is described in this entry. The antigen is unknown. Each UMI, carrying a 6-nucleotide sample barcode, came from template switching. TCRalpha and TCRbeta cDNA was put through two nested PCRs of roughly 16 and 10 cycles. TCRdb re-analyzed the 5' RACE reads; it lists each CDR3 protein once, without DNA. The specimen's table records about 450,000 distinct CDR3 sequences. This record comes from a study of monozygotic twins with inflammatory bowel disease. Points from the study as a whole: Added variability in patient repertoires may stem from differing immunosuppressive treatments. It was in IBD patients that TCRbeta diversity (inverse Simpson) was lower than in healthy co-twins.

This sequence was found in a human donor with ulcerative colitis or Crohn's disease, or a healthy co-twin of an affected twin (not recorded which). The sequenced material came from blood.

The CDR3 sequence is CASSPPGQGMNEQFF. The gene calls are TRBV3-1 and TRBJ2-1; TCRdb designates TRBD1, a call that cannot be tested without DNA. The CDR3 runs 15 residues. Per the germline V gene, CDR1 is LGHDT and CDR2 is YNNKEL (reference sequence).